This TCR beta chain was sequenced during a study of T cells in Graves' hyperthyroidism and ophthalmopathy. Across the study: Pretreatment peripheral blood was obtained at initial diagnosis.

CDR1 is MNHNS and CDR2 is SASEGT in the germline V gene. CDR3 size: 15 residues. The germline V and J ends were trimmed by 1 base and 6 bases, with 13 bases remaining between them. The TCR beta CDR3 regions underwent amplification using RNA transcripts as the source. A set of HTBI primers served as the primers for a first-round RT-PCR of the TCR CDR3. TCRdb independently ran MiXCR on the multiplex PCR reads; one entry per CDR3 protein. This repertoire shows about 290,000 distinct CDR3 sequences, roughly an eighth found once; its top ten account for 6.5% to 10%. Study results and limitations: Most thyroid-expanded clonotypes above 0.001 were also found in blood.

This clonotype was seen many times. Its antigen is unidentified. Exclusion criteria comprised uncontrolled infection, other autoimmune disease, pregnancy or lactation. Each 10 ml fresh peripheral blood draw supplied the PBMCs. The source is a woman aged 40 to 50 with Graves' hyperthyroidism. The source material was blood. The V call is TRBV6-1, the J call TRBJ1-5; D not certain. As DNA, the CDR3 is TGTGCCAGCAGTGAAGATGACGGGTTTCCTCAGCCCCAGCATTTT. Its translation: CASSEDDGFPQPQHF.